These 25 T cell receptor beta chains share one sample of origin, sequenced in a study of T cells in localized non-small cell lung cancer. Profiled with immunoSEQ multiplex PCR; TCRdb holds only in-frame clones, not every one. The table lists 50,000 to 75,000 clones, 70% to 90% of them singletons. The sample was peripheral blood, taken before any cancer treatment. The origin of the receptors is a man aged 35-69 years with stage I squamous cell lung carcinoma.

This clone was seen just once. The V and J genes are TRBV5-4 and TRBJ2-7, with 9 bases that match TRBD2. The length of the CDR3 is 15 residues. V shed 4 bases and J 6 bases; nucleotides not matched to a gene: 11. Germline V gene lookup returns CDR1 SGHNT and CDR2 YYREEE (reference sequence). CDR3 residues: CASSGGGTSFREQYF. The CDR3 nucleotides are TGTGCCAGCAGCGGGGGAGGGACTAGCTTTCGCGAGCAGTACTTC.

The J gene is TRBJ2-7, the V gene TRBV5-4; 8 bases are shared with TRBD2. Germline lookup yields CDR1 SGHNT and CDR2 YYREEE (reference sequence). The CDR3 length is 15 residues. V was pared by 2 bases and J by 2 bases, with 6 bases of the junction left unmatched. CDR3 coding DNA: TGTGCCAGCAGCTTCGGAGCGGGAGATGCCTACGAGCAGTACTTC. It codes for CASSFGAGDAYEQYF.

V usage is TRBV7-7 and J usage is TRBJ2-7; D might be TRBD2 (6 bases). The CDR3 has 13 residues. Germline V gene data show CDR1 as SSHAT and CDR2 as FNYEAQ (reference sequence). CDR3 protein: CASLRAGPYEQYF. The CDR3 coding sequence is TGTGCTAGCCTGAGAGCGGGCCCCTACGAGCAGTACTTC.

The chain recombines TRBV28 with TRBJ1-2, with a tentative D call TRBD1 (6 bases). The CDR3 covers 14 residues. The germline V and J ends were trimmed by 2 bases and 6 bases, with 13 bases remaining between them. Germline assignment: CDR1 MDHEN and CDR2 SYDVKM. As DNA, the CDR3 is TGTGCCAGCAGTTTAGAGGACAGCTATAATGGCTACACCTTC. Translation: CASSLEDSYNGYTF.

Judged by abundance, this clone is medium-sized. The chain combines TRBV30 with TRBJ1-5; D is undetermined. With 0 bases removed from V and 6 bases from J, the gap between germline ends came to 15 bases. This CDR3 contains 15 residues. Germline lookup yields CDR1 GTSNPN and CDR2 SVGIG (reference sequence). This CDR3 is CAWSVPGGGFQPQHF. The CDR3 DNA sequence: TGTGCCTGGAGTGTACCAGGCGGCGGGTTTCAGCCCCAGCATTTT. Together with reference TRBV30 and TRBJ1-5, the CDR3 gives the full variable domain: SQTIHQWPATLVQPVGSPLSLECTVEGTSNPNLYWYRQAAGRGLQLLFYSVGIGQISSEVPQNLSASRPQDRQFILSSKKLLLSDSGFYLCAWSVPGGGFQPQHFGDGTRLSIL.

The chain combines TRBV20-1 with TRBJ1-1, with D perhaps matching TRBD1 (6 bases). V lost 3 bases to trimming and J lost 6 bases, with 8 bases between them. The CDR3 length is 11 residues. Germline CDR1 reads DFQATT; CDR2 reads SNEGSKA (reference sequence). CDR3 sequence (DNA): TGCAGTGCTAGGCAGGGGCCTGAAGCTTTCTTT. Its protein is CSARQGPEAFF.

The chain joins TRBV7-6 to TRBJ2-5; 13 bases line up with TRBD2. Trimming removed 2 bases from V and 1 base from J; junction bases left unmatched: 10. CDR3 size: 19 residues. Germline values: CDR1 SGHVS, CDR2 FNYEAQ. The CDR3 loop reads CASSLLLLAGGKTQETQYF. The CDR3 DNA follows: TGTGCCAGCAGCTTACTATTACTAGCGGGAGGGAAAACCCAAGAGACCCAGTACTTC.

CDR3 coding DNA: TGTGCCAGCAGCTTAACCGGGACAGAGCAGTACTTC. Translating it yields CASSLTGTEQYF. The genes are TRBV11-3 and TRBJ2-7, with a weak D call TRBD1 (6 bases). The CDR3 is made up of 12 amino acids. V was pared by 2 bases and J by 7 bases, with 9 bases between. Germline V lookup: CDR1 SGHNT, CDR2 YENEEA.

The chain has TRBV10-2 and TRBJ1-3, with 7 bases fitting TRBD1. Germline loops: CDR1 WSHSY, CDR2 SAAADI. The J segment lost 0 bases and the V segment lost 10 bases, leaving 9 bases of the junction unmatched. The CDR3 covers 15 residues. The chain's CDR3 is CATLVQGNSGNTIYF. CDR3 in DNA: TGCGCCACCCTAGTACAGGGGAACTCTGGAAACACCATATATTTT.

The chain couples TRBV13 to TRBJ2-7; 9 bases agree with TRBD1. Losses at the gene ends were 0 bases for V and 0 bases for J; bases not matched to a gene: 0. CDR3 size: 15 residues. The V gene's germline CDR1 is PRHDT and CDR2 FYEKMQ (reference sequence). CDR3 in amino acids: CASSLGGQGSYEQYF. The CDR3 nucleotides are TGTGCCAGCAGCTTAGGGGGACAGGGCTCCTACGAGCAGTACTTC.

The chain employs TRBV14 and TRBJ2-5; 9 bases align to TRBD1. Trimming removed 4 bases from V and 1 base from J; junction bases left unmatched: 10. The CDR3 is made up of 17 amino acids. The germline CDR1 and CDR2 sequences are SGHDN and FVKESK. The CDR3 sequence: CASSPPTGTGIQETQYF. CDR3 in DNA: TGTGCCAGCAGCCCCCCAACCGGGACAGGGATCCAAGAGACCCAGTACTTC. The whole variable domain, filled in from reference TRBV14 and TRBJ2-5, reads EAGVTQFPSHSVIEKGQTVTLRCDPISGHDNLYWYRRVMGKEIKFLLHFVKESKQDESGMPNNRFLAERTGGTYSTLKVQPAELEDSGVYFCASSPPTGTGIQETQYFGPGTRLLVL.

This rearrangement joins TRBV4-1 to TRBJ1-5; 9 bases match TRBD1. The CDR3 runs to 16 residues. The germline CDR1 and CDR2 sequences are MGHRA and YSYEKL. With V trimmed by 2 bases and J by 5 bases, 7 bases remained unmatched. CDR3 DNA: TGCGCCAGCAGCCAAAAGGGGGGACAGGGCTATCAGCCCCAGCATTTT. It codes for CASSQKGGQGYQPQHF.

V is TRBV6-5 and J is TRBJ2-2; D may be TRBD1 or TRBD2 (5 bases each). Trimming pared 2 bases from V and 6 bases from J, leaving 16 bases between. The CDR3 contains 16 residues. Looked up from germline, CDR1 is MNHEY and CDR2 is SVGAGI. The CDR3 sequence: CASSYGGRDRSGELFF. CDR3 coding DNA: TGTGCCAGCAGTTACGGGGGTAGGGATCGGTCCGGGGAGCTGTTTTTT.

The rearrangement links TRBV15 to TRBJ2-5; no reliable D call. The CDR3 is 13 amino acids. Between the trimmed V and J ends, which lost 6 bases and 1 base, there was a span of 9 bases. Germline values: CDR1 LNHNV, CDR2 YYDKDF (reference sequence). The CDR3 sequence: CATRVPAQETQYF. DNA of the CDR3: TGTGCCACCAGGGTGCCAGCCCAAGAGACCCAGTACTTC. Looking up the rest from reference TRBV15 and TRBJ2-5 gives the full variable domain: DAMVIQNPRYQVTQFGKPVTLSCSQTLNHNVMYWYQQKSSQAPKLLFHYYDKDFNNEADTPDNFQSRRPNTSFCFLDIRSPGLGDTAMYLCATRVPAQETQYFGPGTRLLVL.

V usage is TRBV19 and J usage is TRBJ2-1, with 7 bases fitting TRBD2. The junction had 11 bases not matched to a gene; V was cut back by 5 bases and J by 4 bases. This CDR3 spans 16 amino acids. The germline V gene encodes CDR1 LNHDA and CDR2 SQIVND (reference sequence). CDR3 sequence: CASSFSPGGGYNEQFF. For the CDR3, the DNA is TGTGCCAGTAGTTTCTCCCCGGGAGGAGGTTACAATGAGCAGTTCTTC.

The chain couples TRBV5-4 to TRBJ2-1; TRBD2 matches 7 bases. Germline V gives CDR1 SGHNT, CDR2 YYREEE (reference sequence). The CDR3 is made up of 15 amino acids. V trimming: 2 bases; J trimming: 7 bases; junction bases outside the gene matches: 9. The CDR3 region is CASSFSGTNFNEQFF. The CDR3 region has the DNA TGTGCCAGCAGCTTCAGCGGGACTAACTTTAATGAGCAGTTCTTC.

The J gene is TRBJ1-5, the V gene TRBV7-2; no clear D gene. The CDR3 loop spans 12 amino acids. Germline loops: CDR1 SGHTA, CDR2 FQGNSA. V lost 5 bases to trimming and J lost 0 bases, with 2 bases between them. CDR3: CASSASNQPQHF. DNA of the CDR3: TGTGCCAGCAGCGCTAGCAATCAGCCCCAGCATTTT.

The rearrangement joins TRBV19 to TRBJ1-2; possibly TRBD1 for D (5 bases). V was trimmed by 4 bases and J by 5 bases, leaving 17 bases between them. The CDR3 has 15 amino acids. Germline CDR1 and CDR2: LNHDA and SQIVND (reference sequence). CDR3 loop: CASSTLGQGRYGYTF. The CDR3 nucleotides are TGTGCCAGTAGTACCCTTGGCCAGGGCCGATATGGCTACACCTTC.

The V and J genes are TRBV9 and TRBJ2-6; D gene uncertain. The CDR3 has 15 amino acids. Germline lookup yields CDR1 SGDLS and CDR2 YYNGEE. Trimming shortened V by 5 bases and J by 1 base, and 10 bases separated the two germline ends. The CDR3 DNA sequence: TGTGCCAGCAGGATAGATGATTCTGGGGCCAACGTCCTGACTTTC. Its translation: CASRIDDSGANVLTF.

A remark on this clone: Its ends do not fully match the called genes, so a read error is possible. The chain employs TRBV7-7 and TRBJ2-2; 10 bases match TRBD2. CDR1 and CDR2 (germline): SSHAT, FNYEAQ (reference sequence). This CDR3 has 14 residues. The CDR3 bases are TGTGCTAGCAAGCTAGCGGGAGAGTTCGGGGAGCTGTTTTTT. It yields the protein CASKLAGEFGELFF.

This rearrangement joins TRBV7-9 to TRBJ2-4, with D unresolved. The CDR3 covers 11 residues. Germline CDR1 and CDR2: SEHNR and FQNEAQ (reference sequence). V was cut by 3 bases and J by 13 bases, with 10 bases left in between. CDR3 DNA sequence: TGTGCCAGCAGCTTGAATTGGGCCCAGTACTTC. It encodes CASSLNWAQYF.

This clone is a singleton in its sample. The CDR3 here is CASRRRGSNQPQHF. CDR3 DNA sequence: TGTGCCAGCAGGCGTCGGGGGAGCAATCAGCCCCAGCATTTT. The chain uses TRBV2 and TRBJ1-5; a possible D gene is TRBD1 (5 bases). V lost 6 bases and J 1 base, leaving 10 bases between the germline ends. The CDR3 consists of 14 residues. Germline V lookup: CDR1 SNHLY, CDR2 FYNNEI.

The chain uses TRBV5-5 and TRBJ2-7; D could derive from TRBD1 or TRBD2 (5 bases each). This CDR3 is built from 14 residues. Trimming took 3 bases from V and 8 from J, leaving 18 bases between them. The germline CDR1 and CDR2 sequences are SGHKS and YYEKEE (reference sequence). This CDR3 is CASSSGTAYEKQYF. The CDR3 nucleotides are TGTGCCAGCAGCTCAGGGACCGCTTACGAGAAGCAGTACTTC.

This chain joins TRBV10-3 and TRBJ1-1, with a tentative D call TRBD1 (6 bases). Germline lookup yields CDR1 ENHRY and CDR2 SYGVKD. Between the trimmed V and J ends, which lost 4 bases and 1 base, there was a span of 16 bases. This CDR3 region has 16 residues. In DNA form, the CDR3 reads TGTGCCATCAGTGCGGGAAGGGGGGGGAAGAACACTGAAGCTTTCTTT. Translation: CAISAGRGGKNTEAFF.

The V gene is TRBV5-1, the J gene TRBJ2-1; weak D call: TRBD2 (6 bases). The CDR3 runs 15 residues. V shed 4 bases and J shed 6 bases, with 17 bases lying between them. From germline, CDR1 is SGHRS and CDR2 YFSETQ. Here the CDR3 reads CASSSRGLGGNEQFF. The CDR3 DNA reads TGCGCCAGCAGCAGTCGAGGACTGGGGGGCAATGAGCAGTTCTTC. The full variable domain, in which reference TRBV5-1 and TRBJ2-1 provide the parts outside the CDR3, is KAGVTQTPRYLIKTRGQQVTLSCSPISGHRSVSWYQQTPGQGLQFLFEYFSETQRNKGNFPGRFSGRQFSNSRSEMNVSTLELGDSALYLCASSSRGLGGNEQFFGPGTRLTVL.